The clone carrying this T cell receptor (beta chain) was seen just once. No antigen is known for it. This entry comes from a study of PD-1 blockade in classical Hodgkin lymphoma. Study outcomes and limitations: TCR diversity rose significantly by C4D1 in CD4+ but not CD8+ cells.

Sequencing was performed with immunoSEQ multiplex PCR; in TCRdb, only in-frame clones are kept and a portion is missing. The sample carries some 13,000 clones, approximately 80% recorded once. The time point is: cycle 4 day 1 (C4D1), after more than five weeks of nivolumab. Every one of the patients relapsed after autologous stem cell transplantation (brentuximab vedotin exposure was variable). This clonotype was obtained from a human donor with classical Hodgkin lymphoma. The source material was peripheral blood mononuclear cells (PBMCs), sampled before the fourth cycle of nivolumab.

CDR3 DNA sequence: TGCGCCAGCAGCCAAGAAATAAGCGTGTCGGGGAACACTGAAGCTTTCTTT. Amino acids: CASSQEISVSGNTEAFF. The chain employs TRBV4-3 and TRBJ1-1; D not resolved. Germline-derived CDR1 and CDR2 are LGHNA and YSLEER. The V end was cut by 0 bases, the J end by 1 base, with 15 bases between. The CDR3 covers 17 residues.